The rows below give T cell receptor beta chains drawn from one sample of a study of T cells in localized non-small cell lung cancer. Measured with immunoSEQ multiplex PCR; TCRdb has only the in-frame clones, and not every one. The sample consists of about 48,000 clones, approximately 80% of them appearing once. The starting material was peripheral blood, obtained before any cancer treatment. The receptors derive from a man aged 35-69 years with stage I squamous cell lung carcinoma. CDR3s leave out the opening cysteine and the closing phenylalanine or tryptophan.

>TRBV19|TRBJ2-6
ASSRRNSGANVLT
>TRBV11-3|TRBJ1-1
ASSLTGYGAEAF
>TRBV28|TRBJ1-1
ASYHNMNTEAF
>TRBV27|TRBJ2-7
ASSLSGGGPYEQY
>TRBV10-3|TRBJ2-1
AISDPVTSGGPDEQF
>TRBV4-1|TRBJ1-2
ASSQVTGVRYGYT
>TRBV2|TRBJ2-7
ASYADRGIYEQY
>TRBV19|TRBJ1-1
ASSINRANTEAF
>TRBV7-9|TRBJ2-1
ASSFGELEQF
>TRBV6-5|TRBJ2-7
ASGGTSYEQY
>TRBV4-1|TRBJ2-1
ASSQVSGGAREQF
>TRBV27|TRBJ2-2
ASSPLTGTTHGELF
>TRBV30|TRBJ1-3
AWSSITRDTIY
>TRBV2|TRBJ2-5
ASSGGLAGAGWETQY
>TRBV14|TRBJ2-5
ASSQGFSYQETQY
>TRBV4-2|TRBJ1-1
ASSQEYTEAF
>TRBV29-1|TRBJ1-2
SVEDPGTGYT
>TRBV30|TRBJ1-1
AWSVEGGVSEAF
>TRBV5-6|TRBJ1-2
ASSLGQVLNYGYT
>TRBV28|TRBJ1-2
ASSFVGVNGYT
>TRBV7-7|TRBJ1-5
ASRIDRGYNQPQH
>TRBV6-5|TRBJ1-2
ASSVDRASGYT
>TRBV19|TRBJ1-4
ASRSDREKLF
>TRBV19|TRBJ1-5
ASRNPGGPDQPQH
>TRBV7-9|TRBJ1-4
ASRPRPGQRNEKLF
>TRBV5-6|TRBJ1-5
ASSPGPGRPGQH
>TRBV18|TRBJ1-2
ASSPGAESGYT
>TRBV2|TRBJ1-2
ASEKDTSLYGYT
>TRBV28|TRBJ1-3
ASTQPVFGNTIY
>TRBV30|TRBJ2-7
AWTSGGVGKYEQY
>TRBV28|TRBJ1-6
ASSLGQMNSPLH
>TRBV4-3|TRBJ1-3
ASSQGWDRASSGNTIY